This T cell receptor beta chain was identified during a study of cytomegalovirus exposure and HLA in healthy donors. The PCR contained 60 Vbeta and 13 Jbeta primers. Measured with immunoSEQ multiplex PCR; TCRdb has only the in-frame clones, and not every one. The sample yields about 180,000 clones, roughly 77% seen once. As to this clone: The antigen is undetermined.

This CDR3 has 14 residues. The germline gives CDR1 SGHDN, CDR2 FVKESK. After removal of 1 base from V and 6 bases from J, the junction contained 5 bases not matched to a gene. The study's findings and limits: Most observed TCR sequences were rare, whereas some public TCRs were detected in many donors. Later analysis showed most CMV-associated TCR beta chains appearing HLA-restricted.

The J gene is TRBJ2-7, the V gene TRBV14; TRBD1 agrees at 8 bases. The TCR comes from a woman aged 30 to 39 in good health and CMV-seronegative. The source material was PBMCs. The CDR3 sequence: CASSQAQGAGEQYF. The CDR3 nucleotides are TGTGCCAGCAGCCAAGCGCAGGGGGCGGGCGAGCAGTACTTC.